This T cell receptor beta chain is drawn from a study of cytomegalovirus exposure and HLA in healthy donors. Overall study context: Membership in the Caucasian-associated ancestry cluster was found for 75% to 85% of fewer than 450 genotyped donors.

The primer mix had 60 Vbeta and 13 Jbeta primers. The assay was immunoSEQ multiplex PCR, and TCRdb's table has in-frame clones only and misses some. The table has some 100,000 clones, around 74% seen once; the top ten hold 1.5% to 2%. Comment on this clone: Its matching antigen is unknown.

Looked up from germline, CDR1 is MNHNY and CDR2 is SVGAGI (reference sequence). V gave up 4 bases and J gave up 7 bases, with 10 bases separating them. The CDR3 length is 12 residues. Study-wide results and limits: Earlier analysis looked at TCR beta V segments, and most were productive about 90% or about 30% of the time.

Sequencing was carried out using PBMCs. The rearrangement links TRBV6-6 to TRBJ1-2; possible D gene TRBD1, 5 bases. This receptor was identified in a woman aged 40 to 55 in good health and CMV-seronegative. CDR3 in amino acids: CASSSGETGYTF. In DNA, the CDR3 is TGTGCCAGCAGTTCGGGGGAGACTGGCTACACCTTC.